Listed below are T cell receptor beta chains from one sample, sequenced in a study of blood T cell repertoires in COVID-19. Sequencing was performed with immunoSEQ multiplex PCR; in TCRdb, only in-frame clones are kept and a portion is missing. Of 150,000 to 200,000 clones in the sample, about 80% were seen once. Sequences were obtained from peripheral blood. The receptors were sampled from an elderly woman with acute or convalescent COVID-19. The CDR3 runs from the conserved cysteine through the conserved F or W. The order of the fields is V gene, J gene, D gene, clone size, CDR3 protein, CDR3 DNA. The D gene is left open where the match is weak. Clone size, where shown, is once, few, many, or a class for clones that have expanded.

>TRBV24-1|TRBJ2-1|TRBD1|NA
CATSVSGQGADEQFF
TGTGCCACCAGTGTCAGTGGACAGGGGGCGGATGAGCAGTTCTTC
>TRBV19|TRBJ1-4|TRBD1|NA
CASSSLTGATEKLFF
TGTGCCAGTAGTAGCCTGACAGGGGCGACTGAAAAACTGTTTTTT
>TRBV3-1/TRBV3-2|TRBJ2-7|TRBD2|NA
CASSRGLAGAYEQYF
TGTGCCAGCAGCCGCGGACTAGCGGGAGCCTACGAGCAGTACTTC
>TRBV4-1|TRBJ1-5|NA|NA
CASSQVGAGSYSNQPQHF
TGCGCCAGCAGCCAAGTTGGGGCAGGTAGTTATAGCAATCAGCCCCAGCATTTT
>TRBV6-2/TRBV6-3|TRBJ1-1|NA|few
CASSYSGGRTEAFF
TGTGCCAGCAGTTACTCGGGGGGGCGTACTGAAGCTTTCTTT
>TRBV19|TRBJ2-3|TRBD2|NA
CASSIAMTSGSFSVPQYF
TGTGCCAGTAGTATAGCAATGACTAGCGGGAGTTTCTCAGTCCCGCAGTATTTT
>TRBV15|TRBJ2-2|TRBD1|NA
CATSSHERTGYAGELFF
TGTGCCACCAGCAGCCATGAGAGGACAGGGTACGCCGGGGAGCTGTTTTTT
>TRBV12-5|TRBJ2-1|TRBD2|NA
CASGVQRGSYNEQFF
TGTGCTAGTGGCGTTCAGCGGGGCTCCTACAATGAGCAGTTCTTC
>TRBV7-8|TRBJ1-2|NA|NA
CASSSNWDINYGYTF
TGTGCCAGCAGCTCCAATTGGGACATTAACTATGGCTACACCTTC
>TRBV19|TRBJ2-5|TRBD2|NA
CASSPRVSGSTETQYF
TGTGCCAGTAGTCCGAGGGTTAGCGGGAGTACGGAGACCCAGTACTTC
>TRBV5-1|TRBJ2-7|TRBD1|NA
CASSLNRGLSEQYF
TGCGCCAGCAGCTTGAACAGGGGGCTTTCCGAGCAGTACTTC
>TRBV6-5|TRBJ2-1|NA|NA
CASSYGLGTGIYEQFF
TGTGCCAGCAGTTACGGGCTGGGCACAGGTATATATGAGCAGTTCTTC
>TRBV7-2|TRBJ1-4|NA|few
CASSLRPGLNEKLFF
TGTGCCAGCAGCTTAAGGCCTGGACTGAATGAAAAACTGTTTTTT
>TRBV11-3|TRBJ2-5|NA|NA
CASSFRGKQETQYF
TGTGCCAGCAGCTTTCGGGGGAAACAAGAGACCCAGTACTTC
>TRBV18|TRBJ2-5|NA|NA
CASSPTKGQQETQYF
TGTGCCAGCTCACCCACGAAAGGACAGCAAGAGACCCAGTACTTC
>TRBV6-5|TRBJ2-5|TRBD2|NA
CASSYLGLDAETQYF
TGTGCCAGCAGTTACCTTGGACTAGATGCTGAGACCCAGTACTTC
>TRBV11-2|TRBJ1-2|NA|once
CASSLDPGQRSNYGYTF
TGTGCCAGCAGCTTAGATCCCGGACAGCGATCTAACTATGGCTACACCTTC
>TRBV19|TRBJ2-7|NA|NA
CASSIAAQRIYEQYF
TGTGCCAGTAGTATAGCGGCACAGCGGATCTACGAGCAGTACTTC
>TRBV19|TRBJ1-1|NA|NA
CASRTRENTEAFF
TGTGCCAGTAGAACCAGGGAGAACACTGAAGCTTTCTTT
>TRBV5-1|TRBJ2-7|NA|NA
CASSLDVATYEQYF
TGCGCCAGCAGCTTGGACGTAGCTACCTACGAGCAGTACTTC
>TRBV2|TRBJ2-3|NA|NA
CASNRGTDTQYF
TGTGCCAGCAACCGGGGCACAGATACGCAGTATTTT
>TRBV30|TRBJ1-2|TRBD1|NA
CAWSVQGTGNYGYTF
TGTGCCTGGAGTGTACAAGGGACAGGGAACTATGGCTACACCTTC
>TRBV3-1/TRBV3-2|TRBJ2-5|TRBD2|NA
CASSLVAGEGETQYF
TGTGCCAGCAGCCTCGTAGCGGGAGAGGGGGAGACCCAGTACTTC
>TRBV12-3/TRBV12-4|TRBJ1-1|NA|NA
CASSWTENTEAFF
TGTGCCAGCAGCTGGACAGAGAACACTGAAGCTTTCTTT
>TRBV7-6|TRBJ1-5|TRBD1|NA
CASSPGGQGGNQPQHF
TGTGCCAGCAGCCCCGGGGGACAGGGTGGCAATCAGCCCCAGCATTTT
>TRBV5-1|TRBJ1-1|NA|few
CATRDSGGSNTEAFF
TGCGCCACGCGGGACTCTGGGGGGTCAAACACTGAAGCTTTCTTT
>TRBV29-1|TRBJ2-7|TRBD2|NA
CSVRTSGRNAYEQYF
TGCAGCGTAAGAACGAGCGGGAGAAACGCCTACGAGCAGTACTTC
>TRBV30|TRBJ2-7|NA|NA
CAWSVLEISYEQYF
TGTGCCTGGAGTGTACTTGAGATCTCCTACGAGCAGTACTTC
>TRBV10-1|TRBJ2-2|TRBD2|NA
CASTSGRAGTGELFF
TGCGCCAGCACTAGCGGGAGGGCGGGCACCGGGGAGCTGTTTTTT
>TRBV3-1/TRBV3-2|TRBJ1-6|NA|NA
CASSQARGTSPLHF
TGTGCCAGCAGCCAAGCCAGGGGCACTTCACCCCTCCACTTT
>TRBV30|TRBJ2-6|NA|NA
CAWSVQGYGANVLTF
TGTGCCTGGAGTGTACAGGGTTACGGGGCCAACGTCCTGACTTTC
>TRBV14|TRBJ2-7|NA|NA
CASSQDLGGGLHEQYF
TGTGCCAGCAGCCAAGATCTAGGGGGAGGGCTCCACGAGCAGTACTTC
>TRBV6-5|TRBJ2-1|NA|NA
CASRRYEAGNEQFF
TGTGCCAGCAGACGCTACGAGGCTGGGAATGAGCAGTTCTTC
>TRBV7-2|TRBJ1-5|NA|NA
CASRGGSNQPQHF
TGTGCCAGCAGGGGGGGGAGCAATCAGCCCCAGCATTTT
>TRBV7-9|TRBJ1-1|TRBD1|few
CASSSNRGRNTEAFF
TGTGCCAGCAGCTCAAACAGGGGGCGGAACACTGAAGCTTTCTTT
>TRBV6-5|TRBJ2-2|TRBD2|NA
CASRRSGTNTGELFF
TGTGCCAGCAGACGAAGCGGGACCAACACCGGGGAGCTGTTTTTT
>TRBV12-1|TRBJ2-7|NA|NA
CASSFPGDRAPPWHEQYF
TGTGCCAGCAGCTTCCCCGGGGACAGGGCACCTCCTTGGCACGAGCAGTACTTC
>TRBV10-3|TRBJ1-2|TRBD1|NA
CAISAGQNYGYTF
TGTGCCATCAGTGCGGGACAGAACTATGGCTACACCTTC
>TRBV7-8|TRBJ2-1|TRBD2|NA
CASSLTSGNNEQFF
TGTGCCAGCAGCTTAACTAGCGGGAACAATGAGCAGTTCTTC
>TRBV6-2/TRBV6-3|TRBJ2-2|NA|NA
CASSFGLSGGIYTGELFF
TGTGCCAGCAGTTTTGGGCTTAGCGGAGGGATCTACACCGGGGAGCTGTTTTTT
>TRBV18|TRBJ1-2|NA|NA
CASSSVGVRYGYTF
TGTGCCAGCTCATCCGTAGGAGTCCGCTATGGCTACACCTTC
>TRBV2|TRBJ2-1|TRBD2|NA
CASCPLAGEGNEQFF
TGTGCCAGCTGCCCACTAGCGGGAGAGGGCAATGAGCAGTTCTTC